This TCR beta chain was recovered during a study of early T cells in non-severe SARS-CoV-2 infection. In the study overall: Alpha and beta chains were unpaired, from unsorted whole-blood bulk RNA. Whole-study findings and limits: Sequences matched to VDJdb favored anti-spike CD8 responses, while private and CD4 specificities were missed.

Researchers attached unique molecular identifiers to individual cDNA molecules. Each CDR3 protein is one row after TCRdb ran MiXCR on the 5' RACE reads. The repertoire holds around 65,000 distinct CDR3 sequences, roughly an eighth seen once, with over 1.3% in the top ten. CDR1 MRHNA and CDR2 SNTAGT come from the germline V gene. The CDR3 loop spans 15 amino acids. V gave up 5 bases and J gave up 7 bases; unmatched junction bases: 10. This clonotype came up many times. Its antigen is undetermined. Sequences were derived from whole blood, sampled at baseline. The chain has TRBV6-4 and TRBJ2-1, with 8 positions matching TRBD2. The sequence was collected from an adult who was a healthcare worker with PCR-confirmed SARS-CoV-2 infection or an uninfected control (not recorded which). As DNA, the CDR3 is TGTGCCAGCAGTCGGGACGGGGGGGCCGTAAATGAGCAGTTCTTC. This translates into CASSRDGGAVNEQFF.